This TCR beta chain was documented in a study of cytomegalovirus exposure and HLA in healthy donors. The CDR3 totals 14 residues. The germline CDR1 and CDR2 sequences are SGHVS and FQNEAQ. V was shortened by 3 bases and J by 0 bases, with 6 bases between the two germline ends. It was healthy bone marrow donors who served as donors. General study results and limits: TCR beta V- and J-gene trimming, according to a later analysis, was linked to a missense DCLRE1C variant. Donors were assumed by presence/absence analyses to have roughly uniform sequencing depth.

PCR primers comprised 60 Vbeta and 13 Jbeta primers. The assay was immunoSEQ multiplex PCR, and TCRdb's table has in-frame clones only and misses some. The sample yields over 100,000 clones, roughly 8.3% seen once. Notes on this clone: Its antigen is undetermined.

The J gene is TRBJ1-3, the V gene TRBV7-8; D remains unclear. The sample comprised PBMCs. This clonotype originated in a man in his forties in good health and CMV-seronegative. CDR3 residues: CASSFGRSGNTIYF. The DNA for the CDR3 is TGTGCCAGCAGCTTCGGTCGCTCTGGAAACACCATATATTTT.